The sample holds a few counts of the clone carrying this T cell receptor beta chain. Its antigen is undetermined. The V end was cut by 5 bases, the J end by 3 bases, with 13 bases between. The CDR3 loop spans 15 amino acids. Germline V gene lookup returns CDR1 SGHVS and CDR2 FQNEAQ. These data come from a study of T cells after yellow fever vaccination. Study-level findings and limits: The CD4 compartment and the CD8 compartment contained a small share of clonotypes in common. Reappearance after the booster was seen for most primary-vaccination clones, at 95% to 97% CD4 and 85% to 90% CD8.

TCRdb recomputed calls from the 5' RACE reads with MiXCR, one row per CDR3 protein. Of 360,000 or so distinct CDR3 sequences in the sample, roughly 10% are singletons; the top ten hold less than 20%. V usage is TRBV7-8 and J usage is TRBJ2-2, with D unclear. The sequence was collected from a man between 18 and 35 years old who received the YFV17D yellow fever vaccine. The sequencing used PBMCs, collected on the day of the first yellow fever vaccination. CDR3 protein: CASSPRTRYTGELFF. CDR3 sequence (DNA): TGTGCCAGCAGCCCCCGGACCCGCTACACCGGGGAGCTGTTTTTT.